This is a list of T cell receptor beta chains from one sample in a study of blood T cell repertoires in COVID-19. The data were produced by immunoSEQ multiplex PCR, yet TCRdb's version contains in-frame clones alone and is incomplete. The sample lists roughly 200,000 clones; around 82% were seen once. The specimen sequenced was peripheral blood. These receptors were collected from a man in his forties or fifties with active or convalescent COVID-19. Both conserved end residues are trimmed from each CDR3. The order of the fields is V gene, CDR3 protein.

v_call: TRBV5-1; cdr3_aa: ASSPPTSRGRTDTQY
v_call: TRBV7-3; cdr3_aa: ASSPGRGNTEAF
v_call: TRBV30; cdr3_aa: AWRSGTYGTEAF
v_call: TRBV2; cdr3_aa: ASKGGPGQREGTDTQY
v_call: TRBV12-3/TRBV12-4; cdr3_aa: ASSFGGTGYT
v_call: TRBV11-3; cdr3_aa: ASSLEVYWQGTTYEQY
v_call: TRBV24-1; cdr3_aa: ATSEGTGNYGYT
v_call: TRBV9; cdr3_aa: ASSGTGSQETQY
v_call: TRBV5-4; cdr3_aa: ASSATSGSSYEQY
v_call: TRBV7-2; cdr3_aa: ASSLGRQNTEAF
v_call: TRBV5-1; cdr3_aa: ASSGLAEDTGELF